These 9 T cell receptor beta chains were sequenced from one sample in a study of T cells in Graves' hyperthyroidism and ophthalmopathy. TCR beta CDR3 region amplification was performed from RNA transcripts. HTBI primers were employed in a first-round RT-PCR of the TCR CDR3. From the multiplex PCR reads, TCRdb called clonotypes with MiXCR, one entry per CDR3 protein. Here the sample spans about 560,000 distinct CDR3 sequences, about a sixth being singletons. The sequencing input was blood. Every receptor here comes from a woman in her twenties or thirties with Graves' hyperthyroidism.

This clonotype was picked up many times. The V gene is TRBV29-1, the J gene TRBJ2-5; 10 bases agree with TRBD1. V lost 6 bases, J lost 5 bases, and 9 bases stayed unmatched. Germline CDR1 is SQVTM and CDR2 is ANQGSEA. The CDR3 has 14 amino acids. CDR3 amino acids: CSVERDRGWETQYF. For the CDR3, the DNA is TGCAGCGTAGAACGGGACAGGGGCTGGGAGACCCAGTACTTC.

V and J are TRBV6-1 and TRBJ2-1; a possible D gene is TRBD2 (5 bases). This CDR3 has 15 residues. V was pared by 6 bases and J by 1 base, with 13 bases between. Germline V CDR1 and CDR2: MNHNS, SASEGT. CDR3 coding DNA: TGTGCCAGCAGCCAGAGTGGACTTTCCTACAATGAGCAGTTCTTC. Translation: CASSQSGLSYNEQFF.

This clonotype was counted a few times. CDR3 bases: TGTGCCAGTAGTACGGGGTTGGCCTATGGCTACACCTTC. This gives the protein CASSTGLAYGYTF. V and J are TRBV19 and TRBJ1-2; D remains ambiguous. Germline lookup yields CDR1 LNHDA and CDR2 SQIVND (reference sequence). This CDR3 is built from 13 residues. Trimming removed 4 bases from V and 4 bases from J, with 10 bases in between.

Note on this clonotype: Because it lacks the conserved phenylalanine or tryptophan at the end, this CDR3 is likely a read error. This rearrangement joins TRBV6-5 to TRBJ2-3; D unresolved. The V end lost 2 bases, the J end lost 0 bases, and 12 bases lay between the germline ends. Germline CDR1 reads MNHEY; CDR2 reads SVGAGI. The CDR3 runs to 16 residues. The chain's CDR3 is CASSYGGSTSTDTQYL. The CDR3 DNA sequence: TGTGCCAGCAGTTACGGCGGCAGTACTAGCACAGATACGCAGTATCTT.

This clonotype has a count of ten or more. J is TRBJ2-2 and V is TRBV11-2; TRBD1 might be the D (6 bases). The CDR3 consists of 15 residues. Germline-derived CDR1 and CDR2 are SGHAT and FQNNGV. V was shortened by 6 bases and J by 0 bases, with 11 bases between the two germline ends. The CDR3 loop reads CASSPWTANTGELFF. CDR3 sequence (DNA): TGTGCCAGCAGTCCTTGGACAGCGAACACCGGGGAGCTGTTTTTT.

The V call is TRBV12-3 or TRBV12-4, the J call TRBJ2-6; D gene unclear. V lost 10 bases to trimming and J lost 2 bases, with 9 bases between them. This CDR3 contains 13 residues. CDR3 DNA: TGTGCCACCAGAACAGCTGGGGCCAACGTCCTGACTTTC. Protein: CATRTAGANVLTF.

The chain uses TRBV27 and TRBJ1-1, with 8 bases fitting TRBD1. Per the germline V gene, CDR1 is MNHEY and CDR2 is SMNVEV (reference sequence). The CDR3 runs to 14 residues. After removal of 6 bases from V and 4 bases from J, the junction contained 7 bases not matched to a gene. The CDR3 region has the DNA TGTGCCAGCAGGTATGGACAGGGCCTCACTGAAGCTTTCTTT. Residues: CASRYGQGLTEAFF.

The chain recombines TRBV7-2 with TRBJ2-7; possible D gene TRBD2, 6 bases. Germline assignment: CDR1 SGHTA and CDR2 FQGNSA. Trimming cost V 4 bases and J 2 bases, with 12 bases left between them. This CDR3 is built from 14 residues. This CDR3 is CASSSRSGAYEQYF. The CDR3 DNA sequence: TGTGCCAGCAGCTCCCGGTCGGGGGCCTACGAGCAGTACTTC.

V usage is TRBV12-3 or TRBV12-4 and J usage is TRBJ1-6; tentative D call: TRBD1 (5 bases). The CDR3 contains 13 residues. The V end lost 10 bases, the J end lost 7 bases, and 14 bases lay between the germline ends. The CDR3 DNA sequence: TGTGCCACCCGGGGGGGGGTGAATTCACCCCTCCACTTT. It specifies CATRGGVNSPLHF.